The entry below gives a single TCR beta chain sequence along with its context. Its target is not known. TCRdb re-analysed the 5' RACE reads in MiXCR, keeping a single row per CDR3 protein. The data hold hundreds of thousands of distinct CDR3 sequences, with about 12% observed a single time. The entry originates in a study of T cells after yellow fever vaccination. The study, taken as a whole, reports: By day 5 rather than day 15, the secondary response had peaked, though it was weaker.

From germline, CDR1 is DFQATT and CDR2 SNEGSKA (reference sequence). The CDR3 contains 15 residues. V shed 7 bases and J shed 0 bases, with 18 bases lying between them. The V and J genes are TRBV20-1 and TRBJ1-2, with D hard to call. Sequenced material: PBMCs, taken on the day of the yellow fever booster vaccination. This TCR was recovered from a man younger than 45 who received the YFV17D yellow fever vaccine. The CDR3 DNA is TGCAGTGTCAACCCAGCCGCAGCAGCTAACTATGGCTACACCTTC. This codes for CSVNPAAAANYGYTF.